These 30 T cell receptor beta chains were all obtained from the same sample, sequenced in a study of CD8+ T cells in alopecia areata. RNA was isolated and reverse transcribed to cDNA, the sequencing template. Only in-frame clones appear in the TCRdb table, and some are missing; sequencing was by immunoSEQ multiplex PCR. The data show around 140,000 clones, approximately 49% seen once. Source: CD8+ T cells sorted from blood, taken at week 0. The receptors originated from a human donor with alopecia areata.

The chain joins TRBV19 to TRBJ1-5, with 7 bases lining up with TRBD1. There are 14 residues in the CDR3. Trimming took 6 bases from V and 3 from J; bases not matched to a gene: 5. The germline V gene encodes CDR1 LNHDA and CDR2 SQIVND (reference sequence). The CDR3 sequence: CASSPDRYNQPQHF. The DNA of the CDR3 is TGTGCCAGTAGCCCGGACAGGTACAATCAGCCCCAGCATTTT. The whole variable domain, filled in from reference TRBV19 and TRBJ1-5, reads DGGITQSPKYLFRKEGQNVTLSCEQNLNHDAMYWYRQDPGQGLRLIYYSQIVNDFQKGDIAEGYSVSREKKESFPLTVTSAQKNPTAFYLCASSPDRYNQPQHFGDGTRLSIL.

DNA for the CDR3: TGTGCCAGCAGTCTTGAGGCAGGGACCTACGAGCAGTACTTC. This codes for CASSLEAGTYEQYF. The chain is built from TRBV27 and TRBJ2-7; D is possibly TRBD1 (5 bases). Trimming shortened V by 5 bases and J by 2 bases, and 13 bases separated the two germline ends. Looked up from germline, CDR1 is MNHEY and CDR2 is SMNVEV (reference sequence). This CDR3 region has 14 residues.

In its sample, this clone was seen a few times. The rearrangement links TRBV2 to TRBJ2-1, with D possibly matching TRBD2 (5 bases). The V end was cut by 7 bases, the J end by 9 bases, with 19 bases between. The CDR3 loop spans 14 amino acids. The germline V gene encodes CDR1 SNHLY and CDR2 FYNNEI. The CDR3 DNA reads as TGTGCCAGCAATCCCCAGAGGGCCCGGGGTGAGCAGTTCTTC. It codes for CASNPQRARGEQFF.

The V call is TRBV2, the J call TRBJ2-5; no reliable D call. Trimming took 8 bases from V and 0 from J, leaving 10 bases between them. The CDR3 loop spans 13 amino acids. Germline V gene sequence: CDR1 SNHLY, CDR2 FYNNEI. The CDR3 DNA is TGTGCCAGCCTGCCACGGTACCAAGAGACCCAGTACTTC. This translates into CASLPRYQETQYF.

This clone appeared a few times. This CDR3 is CASSLGFGTDTQYF. The DNA for the CDR3 is TGCGCCAGCAGCTTAGGCTTCGGCACAGATACGCAGTATTTT. The chain joins TRBV5-1 to TRBJ2-3; D ambiguous. V lost 2 bases and J 1 base, leaving 8 bases between the germline ends. CDR1 and CDR2 (germline): SGHRS, YFSETQ. The CDR3 totals 14 residues.

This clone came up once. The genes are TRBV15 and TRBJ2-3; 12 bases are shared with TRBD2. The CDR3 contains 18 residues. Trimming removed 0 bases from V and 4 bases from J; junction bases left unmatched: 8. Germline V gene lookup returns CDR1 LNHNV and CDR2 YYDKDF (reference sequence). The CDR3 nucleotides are TGTGCCACCAGCAGAGATCGGACTAGCGGGACCTCGGCAGATACGCAGTATTTT. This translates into CATSRDRTSGTSADTQYF.

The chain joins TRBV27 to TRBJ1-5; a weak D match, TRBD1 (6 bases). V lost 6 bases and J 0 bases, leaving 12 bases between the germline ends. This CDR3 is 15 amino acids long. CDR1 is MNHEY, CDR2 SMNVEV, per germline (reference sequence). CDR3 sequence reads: CASRTGGASNQPQHF. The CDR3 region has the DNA TGTGCCAGCAGAACTGGGGGGGCTAGCAATCAGCCCCAGCATTTT.

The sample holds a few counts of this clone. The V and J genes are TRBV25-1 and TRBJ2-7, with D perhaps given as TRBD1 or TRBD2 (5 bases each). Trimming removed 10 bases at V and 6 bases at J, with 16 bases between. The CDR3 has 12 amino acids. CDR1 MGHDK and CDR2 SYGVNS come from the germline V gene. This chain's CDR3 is CATPGPSGEQYF. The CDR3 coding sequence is TGTGCCACCCCGGGACCCTCCGGCGAGCAGTACTTC.

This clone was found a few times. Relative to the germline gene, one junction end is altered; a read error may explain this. The CDR3 coding sequence is TGCAGCGTTGAAGAGGCTGACAGGGAGGTCTTC. Translation gives CSVEEADREVF. V and J are TRBV29-1 and TRBJ2-7, with D perhaps TRBD1 (7 bases). This CDR3 region has 11 residues. Germline values: CDR1 SQVTM, CDR2 ANQGSEA.

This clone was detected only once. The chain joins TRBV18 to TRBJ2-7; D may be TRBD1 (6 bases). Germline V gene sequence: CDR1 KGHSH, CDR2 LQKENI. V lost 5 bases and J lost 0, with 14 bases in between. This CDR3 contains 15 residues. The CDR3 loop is CASSWAEDSSYEQYF. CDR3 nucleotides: TGTGCCAGCTCATGGGCAGAGGACAGCTCCTACGAGCAGTACTTC.

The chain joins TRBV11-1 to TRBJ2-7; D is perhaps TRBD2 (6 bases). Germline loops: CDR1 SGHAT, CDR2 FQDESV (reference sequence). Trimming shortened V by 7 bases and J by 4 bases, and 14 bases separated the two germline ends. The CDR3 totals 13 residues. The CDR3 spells CASTSGEGYEQYF. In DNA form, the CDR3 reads TGTGCCAGCACCTCGGGAGAGGGATACGAGCAGTACTTC.

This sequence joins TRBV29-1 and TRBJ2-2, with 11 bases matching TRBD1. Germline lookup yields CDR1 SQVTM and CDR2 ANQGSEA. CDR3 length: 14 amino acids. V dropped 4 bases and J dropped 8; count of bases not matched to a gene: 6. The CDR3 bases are TGCAGCGTTGCTGGACAGGGGGCTGGGGGGGAGCTGTTTTTT. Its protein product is CSVAGQGAGGELFF.

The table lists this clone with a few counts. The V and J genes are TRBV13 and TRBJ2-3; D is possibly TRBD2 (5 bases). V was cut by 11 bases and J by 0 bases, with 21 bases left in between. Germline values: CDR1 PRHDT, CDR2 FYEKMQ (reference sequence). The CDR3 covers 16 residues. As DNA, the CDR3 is TGTGCCTCCTCGGGGTCTACAGAGCCTAGCACAGATACGCAGTATTTT. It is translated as CASSGSTEPSTDTQYF.

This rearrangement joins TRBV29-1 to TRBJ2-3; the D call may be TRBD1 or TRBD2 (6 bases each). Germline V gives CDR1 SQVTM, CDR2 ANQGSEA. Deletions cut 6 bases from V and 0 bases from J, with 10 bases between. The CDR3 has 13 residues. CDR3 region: CSVWGASTDTQYF. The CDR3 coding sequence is TGCAGCGTATGGGGGGCGAGCACAGATACGCAGTATTTT.

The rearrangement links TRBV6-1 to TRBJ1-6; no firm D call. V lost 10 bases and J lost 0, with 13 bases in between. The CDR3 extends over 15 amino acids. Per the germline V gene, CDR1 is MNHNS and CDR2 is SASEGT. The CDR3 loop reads CAISPQSSYNSPLHF. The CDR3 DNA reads TGTGCCATCAGCCCACAGAGCTCCTATAATTCACCCCTCCACTTT.

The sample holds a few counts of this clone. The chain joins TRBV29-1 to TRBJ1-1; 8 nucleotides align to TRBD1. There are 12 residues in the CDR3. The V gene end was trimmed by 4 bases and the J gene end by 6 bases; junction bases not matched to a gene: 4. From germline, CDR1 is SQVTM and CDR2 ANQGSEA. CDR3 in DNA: TGCAGCGTTGTAGCAGGGGGCCCTGAAGCTTTCTTT. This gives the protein CSVVAGGPEAFF.

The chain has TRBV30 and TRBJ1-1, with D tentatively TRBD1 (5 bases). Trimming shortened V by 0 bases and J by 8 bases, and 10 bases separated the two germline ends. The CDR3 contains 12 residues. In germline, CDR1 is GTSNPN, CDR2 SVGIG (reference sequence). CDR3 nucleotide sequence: TGTGCCTGGAGTGTTTCGGGGGAGGAAGCTTTCTTT. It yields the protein CAWSVSGEEAFF.

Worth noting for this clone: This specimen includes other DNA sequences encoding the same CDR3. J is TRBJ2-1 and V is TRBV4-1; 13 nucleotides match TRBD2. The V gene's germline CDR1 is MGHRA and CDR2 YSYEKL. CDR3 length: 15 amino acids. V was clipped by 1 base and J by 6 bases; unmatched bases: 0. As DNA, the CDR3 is TGCGCCAGCAGCCAAGGGACTAGCGGGGGCAATGAGCAGTTCTTC. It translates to CASSQGTSGGNEQFF.

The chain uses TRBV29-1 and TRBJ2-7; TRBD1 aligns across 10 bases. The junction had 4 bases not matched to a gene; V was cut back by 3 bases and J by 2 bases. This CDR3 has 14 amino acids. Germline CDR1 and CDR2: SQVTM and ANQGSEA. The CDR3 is CSVEGTGATYEQYF. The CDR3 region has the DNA TGCAGCGTTGAGGGGACAGGGGCAACCTACGAGCAGTACTTC.

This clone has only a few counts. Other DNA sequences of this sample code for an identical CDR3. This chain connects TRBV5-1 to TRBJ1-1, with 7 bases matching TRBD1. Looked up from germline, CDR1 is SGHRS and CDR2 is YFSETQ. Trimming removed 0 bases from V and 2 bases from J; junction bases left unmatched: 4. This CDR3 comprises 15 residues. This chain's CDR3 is CASSLDLGGNTEAFF. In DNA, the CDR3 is TGCGCCAGCAGCTTGGATCTAGGGGGCAACACTGAAGCTTTCTTT.

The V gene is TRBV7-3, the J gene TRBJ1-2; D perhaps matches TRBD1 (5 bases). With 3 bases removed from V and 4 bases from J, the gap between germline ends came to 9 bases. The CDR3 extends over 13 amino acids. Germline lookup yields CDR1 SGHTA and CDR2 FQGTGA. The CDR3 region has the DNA TGTGCCAGCAGCTTGGGGGATGGCTATGGCTACACCTTC. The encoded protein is CASSLGDGYGYTF.

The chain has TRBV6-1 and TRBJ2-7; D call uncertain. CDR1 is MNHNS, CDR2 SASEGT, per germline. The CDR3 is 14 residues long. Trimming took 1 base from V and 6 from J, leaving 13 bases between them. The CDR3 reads CASSEVSAAPEQYF. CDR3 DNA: TGTGCCAGCAGTGAAGTGAGTGCGGCTCCCGAGCAGTACTTC.

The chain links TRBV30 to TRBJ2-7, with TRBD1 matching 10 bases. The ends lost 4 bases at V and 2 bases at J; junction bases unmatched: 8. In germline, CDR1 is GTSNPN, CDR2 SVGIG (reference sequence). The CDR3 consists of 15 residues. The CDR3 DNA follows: TGTGCCTGGAACCTAGGACAGGGGGACGCCTACGAGCAGTACTTC. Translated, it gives CAWNLGQGDAYEQYF.

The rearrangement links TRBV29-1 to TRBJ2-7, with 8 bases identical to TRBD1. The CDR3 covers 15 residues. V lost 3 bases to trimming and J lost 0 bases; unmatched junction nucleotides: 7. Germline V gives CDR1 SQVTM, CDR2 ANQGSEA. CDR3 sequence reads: CSVERLTGVSYEQYF. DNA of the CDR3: TGCAGCGTTGAGAGACTGACAGGGGTCTCCTACGAGCAGTACTTC.

CDR3 residues: CASSFEGAFGANVLTF. CDR3 DNA: TGCGCCAGCAGCTTTGAGGGGGCTTTCGGGGCCAACGTCCTGACTTTC. The chain uses TRBV5-1 and TRBJ2-6, with 7 nucleotides matching TRBD1. The V and J ends lost 2 bases and 4 bases, in that order; junction bases with no gene match: 6. CDR3 length: 16 amino acids. CDR1 and CDR2 (germline): SGHRS, YFSETQ.

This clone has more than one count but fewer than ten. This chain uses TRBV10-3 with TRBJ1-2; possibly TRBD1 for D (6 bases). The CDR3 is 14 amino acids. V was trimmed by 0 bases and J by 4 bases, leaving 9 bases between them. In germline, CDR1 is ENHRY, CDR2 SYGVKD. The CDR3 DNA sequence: TGTGCCATCAGTGAGTCAGGACAGACCTATGGCTACACCTTC. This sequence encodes CAISESGQTYGYTF.

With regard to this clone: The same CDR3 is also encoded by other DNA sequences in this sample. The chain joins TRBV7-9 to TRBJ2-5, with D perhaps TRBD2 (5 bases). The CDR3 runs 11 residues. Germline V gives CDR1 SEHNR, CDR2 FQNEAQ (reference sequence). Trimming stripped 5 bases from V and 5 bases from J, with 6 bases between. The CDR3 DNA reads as TGTGCCAGCAGCCGAGGGGAGACCCAGTACTTC. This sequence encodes CASSRGETQYF.

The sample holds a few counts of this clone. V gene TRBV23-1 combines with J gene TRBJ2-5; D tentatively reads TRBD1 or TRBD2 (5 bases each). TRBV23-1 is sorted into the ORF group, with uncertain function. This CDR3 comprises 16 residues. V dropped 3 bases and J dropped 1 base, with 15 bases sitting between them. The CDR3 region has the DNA TGCGCCAGCAGTCAGTTGTGGGGGACGGCCCAAGAGACCCAGTACTTC. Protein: CASSQLWGTAQETQYF.

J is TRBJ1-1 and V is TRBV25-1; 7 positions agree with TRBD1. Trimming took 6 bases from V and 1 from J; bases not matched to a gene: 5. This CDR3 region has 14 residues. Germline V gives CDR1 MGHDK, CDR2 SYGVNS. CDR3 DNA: TGTGCCAGCAGACTGGACAGGAAGAACACTGAAGCTTTCTTT. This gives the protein CASRLDRKNTEAFF.

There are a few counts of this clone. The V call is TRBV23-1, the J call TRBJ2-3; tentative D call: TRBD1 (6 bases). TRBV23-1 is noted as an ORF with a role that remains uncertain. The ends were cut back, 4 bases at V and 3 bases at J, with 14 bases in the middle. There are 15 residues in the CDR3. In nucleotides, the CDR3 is TGCGCCAGCAGTCTCGAAACAGGGCGGACAGATACGCAGTATTTT. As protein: CASSLETGRTDTQYF.